Below are 18 T cell receptor beta chains sequenced from a single sample in a study of blood T cell repertoires in COVID-19. Sequencing used immunoSEQ multiplex PCR; TCRdb keeps in-frame clones, though not all of them. The data hold around 250,000 clones, with approximately 85% observed a single time. The sequenced sample consisted of PBMCs or T cells enriched from blood (not recorded which). The receptor source for this set is a woman aged 50 to 60 with acute COVID-19.

The genes are TRBV7-2 and TRBJ1-1; D is possibly TRBD1 (6 bases). Germline V gives CDR1 SGHTA, CDR2 FQGNSA. Trimming shortened V by 0 bases and J by 6 bases, and 8 bases separated the two germline ends. This CDR3 comprises 13 residues. The CDR3 here is CASSLAPGAEAFF. For the CDR3, the DNA is TGTGCCAGCAGCTTAGCCCCAGGGGCTGAAGCTTTCTTT. Drawing the rest from reference TRBV7-2 and TRBJ1-1, the complete variable domain is GAGVSQSPSNKVTEKGKDVELRCDPISGHTALYWYRQSLGQGLEFLIYFQGNSAPDKSGLPSDRFSAERTGGSVSTLTIQRTQQEDSAVYLCASSLAPGAEAFFGQGTRLTVV.

The chain has TRBV7-3 and TRBJ2-2; 11 bases map to TRBD1. Trimming took 5 bases from V and 2 from J; bases not matched to a gene: 4. CDR3 length: 16 residues. From germline, CDR1 is SGHTA and CDR2 FQGTGA. The CDR3 here is CASSPGTGGNTGELFF. DNA for the CDR3: TGTGCCAGCAGCCCCGGGACAGGGGGTAACACCGGGGAGCTGTTTTTT.

The V gene is TRBV20-1, the J gene TRBJ2-1; 7 nucleotides align to TRBD2. Looked up from germline, CDR1 is DFQATT and CDR2 is SNEGSKA (reference sequence). The CDR3 length is 14 residues. V dropped 3 bases and J dropped 7; count of bases not matched to a gene: 9. CDR3 nucleotides: TGCAGTGCTAGTGGAGCGGGGTGGAGTAATGAGCAGTTCTTC. Amino acid sequence: CSASGAGWSNEQFF.

This clone has only a few counts. The V gene is TRBV9, the J gene TRBJ1-2; tentative D call: TRBD1 (6 bases). Germline V gene sequence: CDR1 SGDLS, CDR2 YYNGEE. V was cut by 2 bases and J by 7 bases, with 15 bases left in between. This CDR3 is 14 amino acids long. The CDR3 here is CASSVPGQGFGYTF. DNA of the CDR3: TGTGCCAGCAGCGTTCCGGGACAAGGCTTTGGCTACACCTTC.

The V call is TRBV19, the J call TRBJ1-1; D not resolved. CDR3 size: 14 residues. The V and J ends lost 5 bases and 5 bases respectively, with 15 bases between them. Germline V gene lookup returns CDR1 LNHDA and CDR2 SQIVND (reference sequence). This chain's CDR3 is CASSSFGGRTEAFF. As DNA, the CDR3 is TGTGCCAGTAGTTCCTTCGGAGGTCGGACTGAAGCTTTCTTT.

V is TRBV28 and J is TRBJ2-7; weak D call: TRBD2 (6 bases). Trimming cost V 6 bases and J 6 bases, with 18 bases left between them. Germline V lookup: CDR1 MDHEN, CDR2 SYDVKM. The CDR3 is made up of 14 amino acids. CDR3 bases: TGTGCCAGCAGGGGCTCCGGGACTCTACCCGAGCAGTACTTC. Translating it yields CASRGSGTLPEQYF.

The J gene is TRBJ2-1, the V gene TRBV9; maybe TRBD2 (5 bases). The CDR3 sequence is 16 residues long. V was cut by 0 bases and J by 5 bases, with 15 bases left in between. Germline CDR1 SGDLS, CDR2 YYNGEE. The CDR3 DNA reads as TGTGCCAGCAGCGTAGTGACGGGGAAAGGAGACAATGAGCAGTTCTTC. Translating it yields CASSVVTGKGDNEQFF.

The gene calls are TRBV3-1 (or the pseudogene TRBV3-2) and TRBJ1-2, with unresolved D. Trimming cost V 1 base and J 8 bases, with 14 bases left between them. The length of the CDR3 is 14 residues. Germline V gene sequence: CDR1 LGHDT, CDR2 YNNKEL (reference sequence). CDR3 sequence (DNA): TGTGCCAGCAGCCAAGGTCACAGTAGTTGGGGCTACACCTTC. It codes for CASSQGHSSWGYTF.

This chain links TRBV11-2 with TRBJ1-1; 8 bases are shared with TRBD1. Germline V CDR1 and CDR2: SGHAT, FQNNGV. The CDR3 is 16 amino acids. Germline trimming cut 1 base from V and 7 bases from J; bases unmatched to any gene: 11. The CDR3 loop reads CASSLGIGQGGNEAFF. The CDR3 DNA follows: TGTGCCAGCAGCTTAGGCATTGGACAGGGAGGGAATGAAGCTTTCTTT.

The chain carries TRBV3-1 (or the pseudogene TRBV3-2) and TRBJ2-7, with D tentatively TRBD2 (7 bases). The CDR3 covers 15 residues. In germline, CDR1 is LGHDT, CDR2 YNNKEL (reference sequence). Between the trimmed V and J ends, which lost 3 bases and 2 bases, there was a span of 14 bases. In nucleotides, the CDR3 is TGTGCCAGCAGCCATGCGGGGGCCTCCGCCTACGAGCAGTACTTC. Protein: CASSHAGASAYEQYF.

The V call is TRBV5-8, the J call TRBJ1-6; 9 bases are a match to TRBD1. V shed 4 bases and J 9 bases; nucleotides not matched to a gene: 11. CDR3 length: 16 residues. The V gene's germline CDR1 is SGHTS and CDR2 YDEGEE. The CDR3 DNA reads TGTGCCAGCAGCACATCCGGGGACAGGGTCGGTTCACCCCTCCACTTT. This codes for CASSTSGDRVGSPLHF.

V usage is TRBV27 and J usage is TRBJ2-7; D perhaps matches TRBD1 (5 bases). The CDR3 is 14 residues long. Trimming cost V 6 bases and J 6 bases, with 18 bases left between them. Germline V gives CDR1 MNHEY, CDR2 SMNVEV (reference sequence). The CDR3: CASSLIREGSEQYF. Written as DNA, the CDR3 is TGTGCCAGCAGCCTAATCAGGGAAGGGTCCGAGCAGTACTTC.

The V gene is TRBV10-3, the J gene TRBJ1-1, with 10 bases fitting TRBD1. With V trimmed by 5 bases and J by 5 bases, 5 bases remained unmatched. The CDR3 loop spans 14 amino acids. The germline V gene has CDR1 ENHRY and CDR2 SYGVKD. This CDR3 is CAISSGTGATEAFF. The CDR3 DNA sequence: TGTGCCATCAGTTCCGGGACAGGGGCGACTGAAGCTTTCTTT.

The rearrangement links TRBV19 to TRBJ1-1, with 12 nucleotides matching TRBD1. This CDR3 contains 14 residues. CDR1 and CDR2 from the germline V gene are LNHDA and SQIVND (reference sequence). Trimming removed 4 bases from V and 6 bases from J; junction bases left unmatched: 3. The CDR3 loop reads CASSTGQGAAEAFF. Written as DNA, the CDR3 is TGTGCCAGTAGTACGGGACAGGGGGCGGCTGAAGCTTTCTTT.

The chain links TRBV7-9 to TRBJ2-1, with D unclear. Germline-derived CDR1 and CDR2 are SEHNR and FQNEAQ (reference sequence). The CDR3 has 12 amino acids. The V end was cut by 1 base, the J end by 8 bases, with 6 bases between. CDR3 in DNA: TGTGCCAGCAGCTTAGGCGGAGATGAGCAGTTCTTC. Encoded protein: CASSLGGDEQFF.

The chain has TRBV6-4 and TRBJ1-2; the D gene is possibly TRBD1 (5 bases). This CDR3 region has 16 residues. Germline CDR1 and CDR2: MRHNA and SNTAGT. Trimming took 4 bases from V and 3 from J, leaving 18 bases between them. The CDR3 bases are TGTGCCAGCAGTGCCCAGATGGGCAGGGATGACTATGGCTACACCTTC. This translates into CASSAQMGRDDYGYTF.

The chain combines TRBV5-4 with TRBJ2-1; 11 positions match TRBD2. The CDR3 consists of 16 residues. Unmatched junction bases numbered 7, after V lost 2 bases and J lost 6 bases. Germline values: CDR1 SGHNT, CDR2 YYREEE (reference sequence). The CDR3 reads CASSFALAGGSNEQFF. CDR3 nucleotides: TGTGCCAGCAGCTTTGCCCTAGCGGGGGGATCCAATGAGCAGTTCTTC.

V and J are TRBV9 and TRBJ1-2, with 7 bases aligning to TRBD1. The junction had 9 bases not matched to a gene; V was cut back by 7 bases and J by 6 bases. The CDR3 covers 13 residues. Germline V gives CDR1 SGDLS, CDR2 YYNGEE. The CDR3 bases are TGTGCCAGCCAAGATGGTACAGGGGATGGCTACACCTTC. Amino acid sequence: CASQDGTGDGYTF. Full variable domain (outside the CDR3, taken from reference TRBV9 and TRBJ1-2): DSGVTQTPKHLITATGQRVTLRCSPRSGDLSVYWYQQSLDQGLQFLIQYYNGEERAKGNILERFSAQQFPDLHSELNLSSLELGDSALYFCASQDGTGDGYTFGSGTRLTVV.